The rows below give T cell receptor beta chains drawn from one sample of a study of T-cell reconstitution after alpha-beta-depleted transplantation in children. MiXCR, run by TCRdb on the PCR reads, gives a single entry per CDR3 protein. There are about 980,000 distinct CDR3 sequences in the sample; about 29% occur only once, and over 25% lies in the top ten. Sequencing used PBMCs, mostly from graft donor cells, obtained 360 days after TCRalphabeta/CD19-depleted stem cell transplant. Every receptor here comes from a boy less than two years old who had a stem cell transplant for SCID, so the T cells may come from the graft donor. Both conserved end residues are part of each CDR3. D genes are given only for firm matches. Rows give clone size only sometimes, using once, few, many, or a class for an expanded clone.

cdr3_nt,cdr3_aa,j_call,v_call,d_call,clone_size,cdr3_length
TGCGCCGGCAGCCAAGTAGTCACAGGGGGCCGGGTGAACTATGGCTACACCTTC,CAGSQVVTGGRVNYGYTF,TRBJ1-2,TRBV4-3,TRBD1,-,18
TGTGCCAGCAGACCATCCGACAGCCGTACTGGAAACACCATATATTTT,CASRPSDSRTGNTIYF,TRBJ1-3,TRBV12-3/TRBV12-4,-,few,16
TGTGCCATCAGTGAGTCTATCGAGACCCAGTACTTC,CAISESIETQYF,TRBJ2-5,TRBV10-3,-,many,12
TGTGCCAGCAGTTACTCGATCGGGGGGACTATGTATAGCAATCAGCCCCAGCATTTT,CASSYSIGGTMYSNQPQHF,TRBJ1-5,TRBV6-5,-,-,19
TGTGCCAGCAGTTTATTGGGGCAGTTTTATAGCAATCAGCCCCAGCATTTT,CASSLLGQFYSNQPQHF,TRBJ1-5,TRBV28,-,-,17
TGTGCCAGCAGCCGAGCCCTTGGGGTAGCGGGGGAAGAGACCCAGTACTTC,CASSRALGVAGEETQYF,TRBJ2-5,TRBV3-1,TRBD2,-,17
TGCGCCAGCAGCCTCTTCAGGGGGCGAGTAGAGACCCAGTACTTC,CASSLFRGRVETQYF,TRBJ2-5,TRBV4-1,TRBD1,-,15
TGTGCCAGCAGCTTGGATATTGGGGCCCACACTGAAGCTTTCTTT,CASSLDIGAHTEAFF,TRBJ1-1,TRBV5-5,-,-,15
TGCGCCAGCAGCTTGCGCTCGTGGGGGGGCATAAATGAGCAGTTCTTC,CASSLRSWGGINEQFF,TRBJ2-1,TRBV5-1,-,-,16
TGTGCCAGCAGGATAAACACAGGTTATAGCAATCAGCCCCAGCATTTT,CASRINTGYSNQPQHF,TRBJ1-5,TRBV12-3/TRBV12-4,-,once,16
TGCAGTGCTGGACCGGGACAAGAGAACACTGAAGCTTTCTTT,CSAGPGQENTEAFF,TRBJ1-1,TRBV20-1,-,-,14
TGTGCCAGCAGTGAAAGGAGGGGGGTCGGAAAACTGTTTTTT,CASSERRGVGKLFF,TRBJ1-4,TRBV6-1,-,many,14
TGTGCCAGCAGCCCGAAATTACGGGACCTCATAACAGATACGCAGTATTTT,CASSPKLRDLITDTQYF,TRBJ2-3,TRBV7-4,-,many,17
TGTGCCAGTAGTCCCGGGACAGGTGGATGGAACACTGAAGCTTTCTTT,CASSPGTGGWNTEAFF,TRBJ1-1,TRBV19,TRBD1,few,16
TGTGCCAGCAGCTCTGGACGGGTTTCCTACGAGCAGTACTTC,CASSSGRVSYEQYF,TRBJ2-7,TRBV7-2,-,many,14
TGTGCCACCAGTGAGACGAGGACAGATAGCAATCAGCCCCAGCATTTT,CATSETRTDSNQPQHF,TRBJ1-5,TRBV24-1,-,-,16
TGTGCCAGCAGCTTGGGGGCGAATGAAGCTTTCTTT,CASSLGANEAFF,TRBJ1-1,TRBV5-5,-,few,12
TGTGCCAGCAGTCTTACAGCTTTCTATGGCTACACCTTC,CASSLTAFYGYTF,TRBJ1-2,TRBV6-5,-,few,13
TGTGCCAGCAGCTTTGGACAGGAAAACGCCGGGGAGCTGTTTTTT,CASSFGQENAGELFF,TRBJ2-2,TRBV5-6,TRBD1,few,15
TGTGCCAGCAGCCCCGGGACAGGAGTTCGCCAAGAGACCCAGTACTTC,CASSPGTGVRQETQYF,TRBJ2-5,TRBV5-8,TRBD1,-,16
TGTGCCAGCAGCCCAACTAGTGGAACGCAGTATTTT,CASSPTSGTQYF,TRBJ2-3,TRBV7-3,-,-,12
TGTGCCAGCATTTCCCCCAGGGGCCTGAGGGAGCAGTACTTC,CASISPRGLREQYF,TRBJ2-7,TRBV28,-,-,14
TGTGCCAGCAGTGAGCCCCAGGCGGTGGTTTACGAGCAGTACTTC,CASSEPQAVVYEQYF,TRBJ2-7,TRBV2,-,-,15
TGTGCCAGCATGCTTCAGGGGGTGTCTGGCTACACCTTC,CASMLQGVSGYTF,TRBJ1-2,TRBV7-8,TRBD1,many,13
TGTGCCAGCAGCCAAGACTTAGGCAGGGCCTCCTACGAGCAGTACTTC,CASSQDLGRASYEQYF,TRBJ2-7,TRBV3-1,-,-,16
TGTGCCAGCAGTTATCGGGATACGCAGTATTTT,CASSYRDTQYF,TRBJ2-3,TRBV5-5,-,many,11
TGTGCCACCAGTCGGACAGGGAAGGTCGGGGAGCTGTTTTTT,CATSRTGKVGELFF,TRBJ2-2,TRBV24-1,TRBD1,-,14
TGCAGTGCTAGAGGGACAGGCTTTAATGGGGCCAACGTCCTGACTTTC,CSARGTGFNGANVLTF,TRBJ2-6,TRBV20-1,TRBD1,-,16
TGTGCCAGCAGCGTAGATCATTGGGGTGAGCAGTTCTTC,CASSVDHWGEQFF,TRBJ2-1,TRBV9,-,-,13
TGTGCCAGCTCACCATCGGTTGGAGAGACCCAGTACTTC,CASSPSVGETQYF,TRBJ2-5,TRBV18,-,-,13
TGTGCCAGCACAACAAGGATTGGGCAGGGGACCTACAATGAGCAGTTCTTC,CASTTRIGQGTYNEQFF,TRBJ2-1,TRBV7-2,-,few,17
TGCAGTGCTAGTGTGACAGCAGATAGCAATCAGCCCCAGCATTTT,CSASVTADSNQPQHF,TRBJ1-5,TRBV20-1,-,-,15
TGCAGCGTCCTGGACGGGGCCGTGGCCCAGTACTTC,CSVLDGAVAQYF,TRBJ2-5,TRBV29-1,-,-,12
TGCAGTGCTAGAGCTCCGGGACTATCTATTAACGAGCAGTACTTC,CSARAPGLSINEQYF,TRBJ2-7,TRBV20-1,TRBD2,few,15
TGCAGTGCAAGCCCCTACAGGGATGAGCAGTACTTC,CSASPYRDEQYF,TRBJ2-7,TRBV20-1,-,-,12
TGTGCCACCAGCAGAGATATAGGGAATTCACCCCTCCACTTT,CATSRDIGNSPLHF,TRBJ1-6,TRBV15,-,-,14
TGCGCCAGCAGCTTGGATAGCGGGGGGCCATACAATGAGCAGTTCTTC,CASSLDSGGPYNEQFF,TRBJ2-1,TRBV5-1,TRBD2,-,16
TGTGCCAGCAGCAGGACAGGGGGGCATGAGACTGAAGCTTTCTTT,CASSRTGGHETEAFF,TRBJ1-1,TRBV2,TRBD1,-,15
TGTGCCACCAGCAGCCAAAGCGGGGATTACACAGATACGCAGTATTTT,CATSSQSGDYTDTQYF,TRBJ2-3,TRBV15,TRBD2,few,16
TGTGCCAGCAGTCGCGGGGGAGCTGCAAATGAGCAGTTCTTC,CASSRGGAANEQFF,TRBJ2-1,TRBV9,TRBD2,-,14